This T cell receptor (beta chain) was sequenced for a study of cytomegalovirus exposure and HLA in healthy donors (dated by TCRdb to 2017 to 2019). Regarding the study in general: An earlier analysis of several hundred of the donors reported roughly 300 Gb of sequence data and 117 million unique TCR beta sequences from 150 million to 200 million T cells. About 280 gigabases of sequencing data and roughly 80 million unique TCR sequences made up an early release that covered roughly 670 HLA-typed donors. Of the approximately 400 genotyped donors, 65% to 90% were placed in the genetic ancestry cluster associated with self-reported Caucasian donors. The study was designed to test whether signatures of past pathogen exposure could be identified by cataloging public T cell receptors. The study used immunosequencing to profile the T cell repertoires of approximately 640 subjects and linked those repertoires to cytomegalovirus serostatus. A separate validation cohort of roughly 130 different subjects was used in addition to the approximately 610-subject first cohort. To predict cytomegalovirus infection status, the study brought together high-throughput TCR immunosequencing, statistical association of individual TCRs with disease status, and machine learning. A later analysis re-examined previously published TCR beta repertoires from 600 to 700 donors and added high-resolution HLA genotyping to investigate patterns of TCR occurrence. Rather than using new phenotypic data, the later analysis identified candidate immune exposures from TCR beta sequences and from how often those sequences occurred across donors. In an earlier analysis of around 540 of the donors, high-throughput TCR beta sequencing was used to judge whether each TCR beta V gene segment behaved as functional or pseudogenic. Donor age, sex, ethnicity and CMV serostatus were compiled alongside the repertoire data. Genome-wide SNP genotypes for about 55% of the roughly 670 donors were used in a later genetic analysis, which treated that subset as a discovery cohort. Every discovery cohort repertoire had been produced on one sequencing platform. Both class I and class II loci were covered by HLA typing, at four-digit resolution. Typing coverage differed by locus: A, B, C, DRB1 and DQB1 were typed in about 620-640 donors, DQA1 in roughly 500, DPA1 in approximately 600, and DPB1 in around 490. Because of strong linkage in the cohort, roughly five DR-DQ haplotypes were treated as single units for association and clustering. Among around 400 genotyped donors of the cohort, an average of around 240,000 unique TCR beta nucleotide sequences was sequenced per donor, of which about 19% were non-productive.

The method behind the library was the immunoSEQ multiplex PCR assay. For the multiplex PCR, a mixture combining 60 forward primers for TCR Vbeta segments and 13 reverse primers for TCR Jbeta segments was used. A multiplex PCR assay on genomic DNA amplified the CDR3 region of rearranged TCR beta genes. The amplified TCR beta libraries were sequenced on the Illumina HiSeq System as 87-base-pair reads. On the study's bioinformatics: In a later analysis, roughly 80 million unique TCR beta chains were counted across the roughly 670 repertoires, and about 10 million of these chains were shared by at least two donors. Raw reads were error-corrected and collapsed into unique sequences by a nearest-neighbor algorithm in which closely related sequences were merged to remove PCR and sequencing errors. CDR3 sequences were aligned to IMGT reference sequences to assign V, D and J gene segments. For a sequence to be retained, a match of at least six nucleotides to both a V gene segment and a J gene segment was required. Rearrangements were called productive when the CDR3 lacked stop codons and stayed in frame with V and J; all others were non-productive. CDR3 was defined according to IMGT convention as the region running from the second conserved V-encoded cysteine to the conserved J-encoded phenylalanine. The earlier analysis of approximately 590 of the donors excluded any sequence lacking an unambiguous match to a single V gene segment. In an earlier analysis of approximately 560 of the donors, a V segment was called functional when productive rearrangements were above 56.7%, and segregating when the standard deviation between donors exceeded 5%. To diagnose cytomegalovirus status from the catalog of TCR beta chain sequences, a statistical classification framework was built. A later analysis assigned V and J genes by comparing TCR nucleotide sequences with IMGT/GENE-DB human TR gene sequences. Using the TCRdist pipeline, a later analysis assigned CDR3 sequences along with most-parsimonious VDJ recombination scenarios. In a later analysis, each TCR beta chain was defined by its CDR3 amino acid sequence together with its V-gene family, and reads lacking a unique V-gene family were excluded. A later analysis removed 500 to 650 highly shared, low-generation-probability nucleotide sequences to deal with suspected cross-contamination and a sequencing artifact. A later analysis calculated a clonal expansion index for each public chain from normalized within-repertoire ranks of inferred template counts. A later analysis computed generation probabilities with a VDJ recombination model fitted to out-of-frame rearrangements, and checked the results against IGoR. In a later analysis, hypergeometric tests were used to score TCR-TCR, TCR-HLA and TCR-CMV co-occurrence, with a repertoire-size bias correction applied to TCR pairs. A later analysis estimated false discovery rates by permuting HLA or CMV assignments 20 times. In a later analysis, co-occurring TCRs were grouped using DBSCAN, and TCRdist sequence similarity was added for clustering within HLA-allele-positive subsets. For co-occurrence clustering, repertoires with fewer than 30,000 or more than 120,000 public chains were excluded, along with about five repertoires with anomalous nucleotide sharing. In its TCRdb copy, this immuneACCESS table keeps in-frame sequences only and misses some clones. Where compared with another copy, unresolved V genes explain less than half of these, and the others have no known cause. V and J calls and clone size are given by that table; D and trimming were obtained from the DNA. The sample table contains 120,000 to 150,000 clones; only one count was recorded for around 80% of them. The ten largest account for approximately 2.1% of the sample.

Overall study results and their limits: When HLA alleles, especially DR and DQ, strongly co-occurred, attributing TCR associations to individual alleles was difficult. A cluster of highly shared sequence variants was judged likely to be a technical artifact of the sequencing pipeline. In a later analysis, some 17,000 TCR beta sequences were associated with specific HLA alleles at a false discovery rate of 0.05. It was suggested by the authors that the approach could potentially be generalized to other disease states and immunological phenotypes. Immune exposure information for the cohort was limited to CMV serostatus. Compared with the roughly 700-donor mean, donors in an Asian-associated ancestry cluster had fewer N-insertions in productive TCRs, according to a later genetic analysis. In vitro tests confirmed that a few of the cytomegalovirus-associated TCR beta chains recognize cytomegalovirus antigens. Across donors, most TCR sequences were observed very rarely, whereas some public TCRs were present in many individuals. A total of 164 TCR beta chains were listed by the study as associated with cytomegalovirus. In a later analysis, TCR association rates were found to vary across HLA loci, with the most associated TCRs seen for DRB1 alleles and the fewest for HLA-C alleles. Seventeen rarely observed V segments, including chromosome 9 orphons, were excluded from the earlier analysis of about 500 of the donors because counts were too low. In an earlier analysis of several hundred of the donors, most TCR beta V segments were observed in productive rearrangements about 90% or about 30% of the time, broadly matching IMGT annotations. Because HLA typing was unavailable for some donors at each locus, only the typed subset was used in association tests. In a later genetic analysis, a missense DCLRE1C variant was associated with V-gene and J-gene trimming of TCR beta chains, and the association was replicated in an independent cohort. In both the original and validation cohorts, the classifier was reported to diagnose cytomegalovirus status with high specificity and sensitivity. A later analysis found that most CMV-associated TCR beta chains appeared HLA-restricted, with HLA associations seemingly driven largely by CMV exposure. A further reported finding was that TCR beta sequences accurately predicted the HLA-A and HLA-B alleles for most subjects in the first cohort. Compared with equally common non-associated chains, HLA-associated TCR beta chains in a later analysis were more clonally expanded and had lower generation probabilities. The cohort was sequenced for TCR beta chains only, and without alpha or paired-chain data the features that could be detected were limited. Correlated functional status among segregating V segments might reflect linkage disequilibrium, but an unknown experimental factor could not be ruled out. Presence/absence analyses assumed roughly uniform sequencing depth across donors, an assumption that may not hold. In a later analysis, several top co-occurrence clusters were reported to appear linked to parvovirus B19, influenza, CMV and Epstein-Barr virus.

The cohort consisted of 650 to 700 healthy bone marrow donors. Cohort members were all nominally healthy when sampled, although unrecorded immune exposures were likely present. The donor was CMV seronegative and belonged to the group of over 350 seronegative cohort members. Every donor gave a peripheral blood sample, and the peripheral blood mononuclear cells from that sample were used for TCR beta sequencing. Genomic DNA was extracted from the blood cell samples with the Qiagen DNeasy Blood Extraction Kit. A remark on this clone: The antigen it recognizes is unknown. No quality values exist for individual bases; no much larger clone is one base distant.

The material sequenced was PBMCs. The receptor's source is a man aged 25 to 40 in good health and CMV-seronegative.

DNA sequence: TGTGCCAGTAGTATCTCTAGCGGGAGTACAGATACGCAGTATTTT. Translation gives CASSISSGSTDTQYF. The rearranged chain carries TRBV19 and TRBJ2-3; 10 of the junction bases match TRBD2. Clipping removes 3 bases from V and 3 bases from J, with 3 as the unmatched junction base count. From the germline V gene (reference sequence), CDR1 is LNHDA and CDR2 is SQIVND. Counted from cysteine to phenylalanine, this CDR3 has 15 amino acids. This entry keeps only the CDR3 DNA: 45 bases, framed from base 1.